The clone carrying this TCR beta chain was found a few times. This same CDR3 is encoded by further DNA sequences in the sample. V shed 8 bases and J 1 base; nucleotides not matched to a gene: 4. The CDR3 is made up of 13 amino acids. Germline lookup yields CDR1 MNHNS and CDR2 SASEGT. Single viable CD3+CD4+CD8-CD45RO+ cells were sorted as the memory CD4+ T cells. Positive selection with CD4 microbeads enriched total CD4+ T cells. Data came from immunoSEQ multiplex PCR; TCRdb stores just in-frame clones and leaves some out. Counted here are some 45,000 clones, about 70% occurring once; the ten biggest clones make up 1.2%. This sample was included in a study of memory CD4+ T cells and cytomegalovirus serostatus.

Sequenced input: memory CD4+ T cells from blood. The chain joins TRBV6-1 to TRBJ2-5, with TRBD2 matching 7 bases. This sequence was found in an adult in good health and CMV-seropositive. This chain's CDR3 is CASSAGFQETQYF. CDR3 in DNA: TGTGCCAGCTCAGCGGGGTTCCAAGAGACCCAGTACTTC.